The 8 T cell receptor beta chains below come from one sample, sequenced in a study of shared clonotypes between healthy human individuals. Libraries were prepared by immunoSEQ multiplex PCR; TCRdb keeps only in-frame clonotypes and omits some of them. The repertoire holds approximately 2.5 million clones, 93% seen once, with 0.36% in the top ten. The sample was naive CD4+ T cells from PBMCs. Indicated subset: CD45RA+ positively selected. The receptors were gathered from a young man in good health. Some clones in this sample may be carry-over from other donors' samples.

This clone has only a few counts. The V and J genes are TRBV13 and TRBJ1-1; a possible D gene is TRBD1 (5 bases). The length of the CDR3 is 13 residues. The V gene's germline CDR1 is PRHDT and CDR2 FYEKMQ (reference sequence). The germline V and J ends were trimmed by 2 bases and 4 bases, with 8 bases remaining between them. The CDR3 bases are TGTGCCAGCAGCTTAAAGGGGACCACTGAAGCTTTCTTT. Protein sequence: CASSLKGTTEAFF.

CDR3 region: CASSAEGRTYEQYF. The CDR3 DNA follows: TGTGCCAGCAGCGCCGAGGGCAGGACCTACGAGCAGTACTTC. V gene TRBV7-6 combines with J gene TRBJ2-7, with a possible D match to TRBD2 (5 bases). CDR3 length: 14 amino acids. CDR1 and CDR2 from the germline V gene are SGHVS and FNYEAQ. Trimming left V 5 bases short and J 2 bases short, with 13 bases between.

This rearrangement joins TRBV28 to TRBJ1-5, with unresolved D. Germline CDR1 MDHEN, CDR2 SYDVKM. The CDR3 sequence is 14 residues long. CDR3 sequence reads: CSAVASRSNQPQHF. In DNA, the CDR3 is TGTAGTGCTGTGGCAAGTCGGAGCAATCAGCCCCAGCATTTT.

The V and J genes are TRBV4-1 and TRBJ2-1; 15 bases are shared with TRBD2. Germline CDR1 is MGHRA and CDR2 is YSYEKL. V was clipped by 3 bases and J by 7 bases; unmatched bases: 13. This CDR3 has 19 amino acids. The CDR3 is CASSQRIPGLAGGGNEQFF. The DNA for the CDR3 is TGCGCCAGCAGCCAGAGAATTCCGGGACTAGCGGGAGGAGGTAATGAGCAGTTCTTC.

The chain carries TRBV21-1 and TRBJ1-5. TRBV21-1 is a listed pseudogene. The CDR3 sequence is 15 residues long. CDR3 loop: CASSTKRVASQPQHF. The CDR3 DNA is TGTGCCAGCAGCACCAAAAGGGTGGCAAGCCAGCCCCAGCATTTT.

The chain has TRBV4-2 and TRBJ2-7, with D unresolved. Germline lookup yields CDR1 LGHNA and CDR2 YNFKEQ. Deletions cut 0 bases from V and 0 bases from J, with 9 bases between. This CDR3 region has 15 residues. CDR3 region: CASSQEILRSYEQYF. The CDR3 DNA is TGTGCCAGCAGCCAAGAGATTCTCCGCTCCTACGAGCAGTACTTC.

This sequence joins TRBV5-1 and TRBJ2-1; 9 nucleotides agree with TRBD2. CDR3 length: 16 residues. Germline values: CDR1 SGHRS, CDR2 YFSETQ. V lost 5 bases, J lost 6 bases, and 12 bases stayed unmatched. This CDR3 reads CASSPKAGGGSNEQFF. CDR3 DNA: TGCGCCAGCAGTCCAAAAGCGGGAGGTGGTAGCAATGAGCAGTTCTTC.

The rearrangement joins TRBV30 to TRBJ2-1; 12 bases fit TRBD2. Germline trimming cut 1 base from V and 3 bases from J; bases unmatched to any gene: 4. The CDR3 has 16 residues. Looked up from germline, CDR1 is GTSNPN and CDR2 is SVGIG (reference sequence). CDR3 residues: CAWSDTTSGGYNEQFF. CDR3 sequence (DNA): TGTGCCTGGAGTGACACGACTAGCGGGGGCTACAATGAGCAGTTCTTC.